This T cell receptor (beta chain) was sequenced during a study of blood T cell repertoires in COVID-19. On the study more broadly: Collection of acute and convalescent COVID-19 samples took place in the United States, Italy and Spain. Sample material is recorded as cDNA or gDNA derived from T cells, B-cell-depleted T cells, or PBMCs.

Per germline, CDR1 SGHVS and CDR2 FQNEAQ. The CDR3 extends over 16 amino acids. V was clipped by 5 bases and J by 3 bases, with 18 bases between them. Per the authors' pipeline: Scientists estimated how many nucleated cells there were by amplifying reference gene primers. Repertoires were generated with immunoSEQ multiplex PCR, while TCRdb's copy carries only in-frame clones and drops some. V, J and clone size are taken as reported in that table, and D and trimming were inferred from the DNA itself. The table includes 100,000 or so clones, 75% to 90% detected once. Source material: peripheral blood. The clonotype comes from a woman at least 80 years old with acute or convalescent COVID-19. The chain recombines TRBV7-8 with TRBJ2-3, with D maybe TRBD2 (7 bases). CDR3 protein: CASSLKGRGPTDTQYF. The CDR3 region has the DNA TGTGCCAGCAGCCTAAAGGGGCGGGGGCCGACAGATACGCAGTATTTT.